This is a list of T cell receptor beta chains from one sample in a study of OX40 agonist ivuxolimab in advanced cancers. Clones were sequenced by immunoSEQ multiplex PCR, and TCRdb holds only the in-frame ones, with some missing. There are more than 75,000 clones in the sample; over 75% occur only once, and about 0.32% lies in the top ten. The sequenced sample was CD4+ or CD8+ T cells sorted from blood, obtained in a trial of the OX40 agonist ivuxolimab. These receptors came from an adult with an advanced solid tumor such as melanoma, head and neck, liver or kidney cancer. Each CDR3 is given with its conserved first and last residue. The D gene is left open where the match is weak. Rows give clone size only sometimes, using once, few, many, or a class for an expanded clone.

D	V	size	J	CDR3	DNA
-	TRBV29-1	-	TRBJ1-2	CSVEDGVAARNYGYTF	TGCAGCGTTGAAGATGGGGTGGCAGCCCGAAACTATGGCTACACCTTC
-	TRBV18	-	TRBJ2-5	CASSPGMGGQSYQETQYF	TGTGCCAGCTCACCAGGGATGGGCGGACAGTCCTACCAAGAGACCCAGTACTTC
-	TRBV2	-	TRBJ1-1	CASTLRGGNTEAFF	TGTGCCAGCACCCTTAGAGGAGGGAACACTGAAGCTTTCTTT
-	TRBV2	-	TRBJ1-4	CASTRGRSNEKLFF	TGTGCCAGCACCCGAGGACGGAGTAATGAAAAACTGTTTTTT
TRBD2	TRBV10-3	-	TRBJ2-1	CAISQVGLAGLSYNEQFF	TGTGCCATCAGTCAGGTCGGACTAGCGGGACTCTCCTACAATGAGCAGTTCTTC
-	TRBV7-6	-	TRBJ1-2	CASSLAGYGYTF	TGTGCCAGCAGCTTAGCGGGTTATGGCTACACCTTC
-	TRBV6-1	-	TRBJ1-1	CASSEDAAMNTEAFF	TGTGCCAGCAGTGAAGATGCAGCCATGAACACTGAAGCTTTCTTT
-	TRBV7-9	-	TRBJ1-4	CASSLAAGKGEKLFF	TGTGCCAGCAGCTTAGCGGCAGGGAAGGGTGAAAAACTGTTTTTT
-	TRBV7-8	-	TRBJ2-7	CASSLSPYEQYF	TGTGCCAGCAGCCTGAGCCCCTACGAGCAGTACTTC
-	TRBV6-4	-	TRBJ1-1	CASSDGTRSFF	TGTGCCAGCAGTGACGGGACACGCTCTTTCTTT
-	TRBV19	-	TRBJ2-7	CASSIAPGHGEQYF	TGTGCCAGTAGTATAGCTCCGGGACACGGGGAGCAGTACTTC
TRBD1	TRBV5-1	-	TRBJ2-3	CASSVTGGYTDTQYF	TGCGCCAGCAGCGTGACAGGGGGTTACACAGATACGCAGTATTTT
-	TRBV6-1	-	TRBJ1-2	CASSVVQGNYGYTF	TGTGCCAGCAGTGTAGTCCAGGGGAACTATGGCTACACCTTC
-	TRBV4-3	-	TRBJ1-2	CASSQGSQQPIYGYTF	TGCGCCAGCAGCCAAGGTAGCCAACAGCCGATCTATGGCTACACCTTC
TRBD2	TRBV9	-	TRBJ2-7	CASSVTGTSSYEQYF	TGTGCCAGCAGCGTAACCGGGACTAGCTCCTACGAGCAGTACTTC
TRBD2	TRBV4-1	-	TRBJ2-3	CASSQEGRAGGPTQYF	TGCGCCAGCAGCCAAGAAGGACGGGCGGGGGGGCCTACGCAGTATTTT
TRBD1	TRBV10-1	-	TRBJ2-1	CASSESGQGYNEQFF	TGCGCCAGCAGTGAGTCGGGACAGGGCTACAATGAGCAGTTCTTC
TRBD2	TRBV7-3	-	TRBJ2-1	CASSSPSGANNEQFF	TGTGCCAGCAGCTCCCCTAGCGGGGCGAACAATGAGCAGTTCTTC
-	TRBV2	-	TRBJ1-1	CASSDWLSSTEAFF	TGTGCCAGCAGTGATTGGTTATCGAGCACTGAAGCTTTCTTT
-	TRBV28	-	TRBJ2-7	CASSEGGIRIPEQYF	TGTGCCAGCAGCGAGGGGGGCATAAGGATCCCCGAGCAGTACTTC
-	TRBV7-3	-	TRBJ1-1	CASSLSPGVTEAFF	TGTGCCAGCAGCTTAAGTCCAGGGGTCACTGAAGCTTTCTTT
-	TRBV19	-	TRBJ1-5	CASDQGNQPQHF	TGTGCCAGCGACCAGGGGAATCAGCCCCAGCATTTT
-	TRBV7-3	-	TRBJ2-1	CASSAGHPNEQFF	TGTGCCAGCAGCGCGGGCCATCCGAATGAGCAGTTCTTC
-	TRBV14	-	TRBJ2-2	CASSQPGREFTGELFF	TGTGCCAGCAGTCAGCCGGGACGTGAGTTCACCGGGGAGCTGTTTTTT
-	TRBV21-1	-	TRBJ2-3	CASSQTSGGTDTQYF	TGTGCCAGCAGCCAAACTAGCGGGGGCACAGATACGCAGTATTTT
-	TRBV15	-	TRBJ2-6	CATSRVSSSGANVLTF	TGTGCCACCAGCAGAGTTTCTAGCTCTGGGGCCAACGTCCTGACTTTC
TRBD2	TRBV9	-	TRBJ2-7	CASSPHLAGRVHEQYF	TGTGCCAGCAGCCCACACTTAGCGGGGAGAGTCCACGAGCAGTACTTC
TRBD1	TRBV27	-	TRBJ1-2	CASVGQGALRGGGYTF	TGTGCCAGCGTAGGACAGGGGGCTTTACGCGGCGGTGGCTACACCTTC
-	TRBV5-1	-	TRBJ1-6	CASSLAGPLNSPLHF	TGCGCCAGCAGCTTGGCGGGACCCCTTAATTCACCCCTCCACTTT
TRBD2	TRBV4-1	few	TRBJ2-7	CASSIDPGLAGFSF	TGCGCCAGCAGCATAGATCCGGGACTAGCGGGGTTTAGCTTC
TRBD2	TRBV7-7	-	TRBJ2-3	CASSFDNGGTQYF	TGTGCCAGCAGCTTTGATAACGGGGGGACGCAGTATTTT
-	TRBV7-2	-	TRBJ1-3	CASSTQGTGNTIYF	TGTGCCAGCAGCACCCAGGGGACTGGAAACACCATATATTTT
-	TRBV19	-	TRBJ2-1	CASSIQGLNEQFF	TGTGCCAGTAGTATCCAGGGGTTAAATGAGCAGTTCTTC
TRBD1	TRBV15	-	TRBJ1-2	CATSRGQGTGYTF	TGTGCCACCAGCAGGGGACAGGGAACTGGCTACACCTTC
-	TRBV18	-	TRBJ2-1	CASSPLHMGGPYNEQFF	TGTGCCAGCTCACCATTACATATGGGGGGCCCCTACAATGAGCAGTTCTTC
-	TRBV7-9	-	TRBJ1-2	CASSVWAGNYGYTF	TGTGCCAGCAGCGTATGGGCAGGGAACTATGGCTACACCTTC
TRBD2	TRBV10-3	-	TRBJ2-1	CAISSGGGQNNEQFF	TGTGCCATCAGTTCCGGGGGGGGACAAAACAATGAGCAGTTCTTC
TRBD1	TRBV11-2	-	TRBJ1-2	CASSLEGTAYYGYTF	TGTGCCAGCAGCTTAGAAGGGACAGCTTACTATGGCTACACCTTC
TRBD1	TRBV5-5	once	TRBJ1-5	CASSTARGIDQPQHF	TGTGCCAGCAGCACCGCCAGGGGGATTGACCAGCCCCAGCATTTT
-	TRBV27	-	TRBJ2-1	CAIGGRPYHEQFF	TGTGCCATTGGGGGACGGCCTTACCATGAGCAGTTCTTC
-	TRBV10-3	-	TRBJ2-6	CAISARVGSSGANVLTF	TGTGCCATCAGTGCCAGGGTTGGAAGCTCTGGGGCCAACGTCCTGACTTTC
-	TRBV7-9	-	TRBJ2-7	CASSLVGNEQYF	TGTGCCAGCAGCTTAGTTGGGAACGAGCAGTACTTC
TRBD2	TRBV11-2	-	TRBJ2-1	CASSLALAGYNEQFF	TGTGCCAGCAGCTTAGCACTAGCGGGATACAATGAGCAGTTCTTC
TRBD1	TRBV5-1	-	TRBJ1-3	CASSLETGSGNTIYF	TGCGCCAGCAGCTTGGAGACAGGGTCAGGAAACACCATATATTTT
-	TRBV5-4	-	TRBJ1-5	CASSPGPRLSNQPQHF	TGTGCCAGCAGCCCGGGCCCCCGACTAAGCAATCAGCCCCAGCATTTT
-	TRBV28	-	TRBJ2-3	CASKEDTDTQYF	TGTGCCAGCAAAGAGGACACAGATACGCAGTATTTT
-	TRBV6-5	-	TRBJ1-3	CASISGNTIYF	TGTGCCAGCATCTCCGGAAACACCATATATTTT
-	TRBV7-2	-	TRBJ1-3	CASSLVTASGNTIYF	TGTGCCAGCAGCTTAGTAACAGCCTCTGGAAACACCATATATTTT
-	TRBV9	-	TRBJ1-1	CASSVGGDASRAFF	TGTGCCAGCAGCGTAGGAGGGGACGCATCCCGAGCTTTCTTT
-	TRBV28	-	TRBJ1-5	CASSLGTEPFQPQHF	TGTGCCAGCAGTTTAGGGACCGAGCCTTTTCAGCCCCAGCATTTT
TRBD2	TRBV7-2	-	TRBJ2-7	CASSLKREGIEQYF	TGTGCCAGCAGCTTGAAGCGGGAGGGGATCGAGCAGTACTTC
-	TRBV30	-	TRBJ1-3	CAWIGTYSGNTIYF	TGTGCCTGGATTGGGACCTACTCTGGAAACACCATATATTTT
TRBD2	TRBV10-3	few	TRBJ2-1	CAISESASGAYNEQFF	TGTGCCATCAGTGAGTCTGCTAGCGGGGCCTACAATGAGCAGTTCTTC